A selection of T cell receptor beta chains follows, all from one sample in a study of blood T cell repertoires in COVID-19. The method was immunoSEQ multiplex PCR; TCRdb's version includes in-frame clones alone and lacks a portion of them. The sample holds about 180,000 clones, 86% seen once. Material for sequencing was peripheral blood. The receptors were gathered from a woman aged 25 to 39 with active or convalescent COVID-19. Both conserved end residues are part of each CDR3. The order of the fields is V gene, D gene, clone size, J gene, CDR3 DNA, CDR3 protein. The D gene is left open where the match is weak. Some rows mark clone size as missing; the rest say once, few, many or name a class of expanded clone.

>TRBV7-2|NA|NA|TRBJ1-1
TGTGCCAGCAGCTTACGAATCGTTCCGGTGGAAGCTTTCTTT
CASSLRIVPVEAFF
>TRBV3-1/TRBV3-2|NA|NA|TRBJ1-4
TGTGCCAGCAGCTCCCCGGCGGGGGAAAAACTGTTTTTT
CASSSPAGEKLFF
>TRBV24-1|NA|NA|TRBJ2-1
TGTGCCACCAGTGATCGCCCCGGGACGCCGGGGGATGAGCAGTTCTTC
CATSDRPGTPGDEQFF
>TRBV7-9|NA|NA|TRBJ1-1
TGTGCCAGCAGCAACCCCCCAGGGGCAATACCTTTCGGAGCTTTCTTT
CASSNPPGAIPFGAFF
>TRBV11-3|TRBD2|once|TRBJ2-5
TGTGCCAGCAGCCCGGGACTAGCGGGAGGCGGAGAAGAGACCCAGTACTTC
CASSPGLAGGGEETQYF
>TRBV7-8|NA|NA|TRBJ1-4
TGTGCCAGCAGCTTAAAGCCCGGGCCGGGGGAAAAACTGTTTTTT
CASSLKPGPGEKLFF
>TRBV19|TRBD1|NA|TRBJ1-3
TGTGCCAGCCGGGACAGAGCAAACACCATATATTTT
CASRDRANTIYF
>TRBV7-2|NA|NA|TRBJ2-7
TGTGCCAGCAGCTTAGCGCCTCTAGTCCACGAGCAGTACTTC
CASSLAPLVHEQYF
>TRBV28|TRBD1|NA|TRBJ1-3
TGTGCCAGCAGTTTAGACAGGGTGGTCGGAAACACCATATATTTT
CASSLDRVVGNTIYF
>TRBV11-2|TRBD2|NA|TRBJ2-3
TGTGCCAGCAGCCAAAAAATTGGACTAGCGGGAGGCACAGATACGCAGTATTTT
CASSQKIGLAGGTDTQYF
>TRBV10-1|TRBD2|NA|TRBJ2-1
TGCGCCAGCAGTGAGTACACTAGCGGGGAATACAATGAGCAGTTCTTC
CASSEYTSGEYNEQFF
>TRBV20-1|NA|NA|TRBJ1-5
TGCAGTGCTAGTGGGGGAGGGAAGCCCCAGCATTTT
CSASGGGKPQHF
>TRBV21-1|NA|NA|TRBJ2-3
TGTGCCAGCAGCAGACATAGTCCCCATTACACAGATACGCAGTATTTT
CASSRHSPHYTDTQYF
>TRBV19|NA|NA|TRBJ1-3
TGTGCCAGCGCCCGAGGGTTCGGAAACACCATATATTTT
CASARGFGNTIYF
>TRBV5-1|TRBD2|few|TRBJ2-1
TGCGCCAGCAGAACCGGGACTAGCGGGATCAATGAGCAGTTCTTC
CASRTGTSGINEQFF
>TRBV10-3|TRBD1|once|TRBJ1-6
TGTGCCATCAGTGCGGACAGGGACAATTCACCCCTCCACTTT
CAISADRDNSPLHF
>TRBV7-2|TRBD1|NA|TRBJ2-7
TGTGCCAGCAGCTTACAGGACAGGGGGCGCGAGCAGTACTTC
CASSLQDRGREQYF
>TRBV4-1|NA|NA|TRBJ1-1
TGCGCCAGCAGCCAAGTTTTTGGGGCGCACACTGAAGCTTTCTTT
CASSQVFGAHTEAFF
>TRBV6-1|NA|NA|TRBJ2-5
TGTGCCAGCAGTGAAATAGGACAGCAAGAGACCCAGTACTTC
CASSEIGQQETQYF
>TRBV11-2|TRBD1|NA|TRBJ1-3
TGTGCCAGCAGCTTGACAGGGGGCAGCATCAGGAGTGGAAACACCATATATTTT
CASSLTGGSIRSGNTIYF
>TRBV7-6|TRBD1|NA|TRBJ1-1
TGTGCCAGCAGCCGAAATCTCGGACAGGGGGCTCACACTGAAGCTTTCTTT
CASSRNLGQGAHTEAFF
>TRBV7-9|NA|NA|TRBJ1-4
TGTGCCAGCAGCTTGCCGACCGGAGGCCCAACTAATGAAAAACTGTTTTTT
CASSLPTGGPTNEKLFF
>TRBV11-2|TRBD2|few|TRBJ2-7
TGTGCCAGCAGTCCTAGGACTAGCGGGACCTACGAGCAGTACTTC
CASSPRTSGTYEQYF
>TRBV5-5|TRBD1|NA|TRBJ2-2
TGTGCCAGCAGCTTGACGACAGGGGACGTTGCCGGGGAGCTGTTTTTT
CASSLTTGDVAGELFF
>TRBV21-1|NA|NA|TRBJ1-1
TGTGCCAGCACCAGGCTTTTGCACACTGAAGCTTTCTTT
CASTRLLHTEAFF